The rows below give T cell receptor beta chains drawn from one sample of a study of PD-L1 blockade in urothelial cancer. Libraries were prepared by immunoSEQ multiplex PCR; TCRdb keeps only in-frame clonotypes and omits some of them. The sample lists some 120,000 clones; around 88% were seen once. The starting material was PBMCs, obtained around atezolizumab (anti-PD-L1) treatment. These receptors were obtained from a man aged 55 to 69 with urothelial cancer. CDR3s include the opening cysteine and the closing phenylalanine or tryptophan. A D gene is named only where the DNA matches it firmly. Clone size is stated in some rows and not others, as once, few, many or a class when expanded.

j_call cdr3_length d_call v_call clone_size cdr3_nt cdr3_aa
TRBJ2-5 17 TRBD1 TRBV7-2 once TGTGCCAGCAGCCCGCCCTCGGACAGGGGGCTCGTTGAGACCCAGTACTTC CASSPPSDRGLVETQYF
TRBJ2-1 17 TRBD2 TRBV18 NA TGTGCCAGCTCACCACGACTAGCGGGAGGAGGGTACAATGAGCAGTTCTTC CASSPRLAGGGYNEQFF
TRBJ1-3 15 NA TRBV19 NA TGTGCCAGTACCCCCCGGACAGTCTCTGGAAACACCATATATTTT CASTPRTVSGNTIYF
TRBJ2-3 15 NA TRBV5-6 NA TGTGCCAGCAGCTTAGAGGGAGCTAGCACAGATACGCAGTATTTT CASSLEGASTDTQYF
TRBJ1-2 15 NA TRBV11-1 NA TGTGCCAGCAGCTTGCTCCCGGGACATCAGAATGGCTACACCTTC CASSLLPGHQNGYTF
TRBJ2-3 16 TRBD2 TRBV7-8 NA TGTGCCAGCAGCTTAGCGACGGGAGGGCCGGCAGATACGCAGTATTTT CASSLATGGPADTQYF
TRBJ1-2 14 NA TRBV2 NA TGTGCCAGCAGTGAAGCAGACAGCCTCTATGGCTACACCTTC CASSEADSLYGYTF
TRBJ2-3 16 NA TRBV27 NA TGTGCCAGCAGTCTGCGGACTGGAACTAGCACAGATACGCAGTATTTT CASSLRTGTSTDTQYF
TRBJ1-5 15 NA TRBV28 NA TGTGCCAGCATCAGGCAGACCACCGGCAATCAGCCCCAGCATTTT CASIRQTTGNQPQHF
TRBJ2-1 12 TRBD1 TRBV30 NA TGTGCCTGGAGTGTACAGGGGGGTGAACGGTTCTTC CAWSVQGGERFF
TRBJ2-1 11 NA TRBV11-3 NA TGTGCCAGCAGCCTAGCAGGGGAGCAGTTCTTC CASSLAGEQFF
TRBJ2-5 17 TRBD2 TRBV10-1 once TGCGCCAGCAGTGAGTCGACAGGGACTAGCGAACAAGAGACCCAGTACTTC CASSESTGTSEQETQYF
TRBJ2-3 17 TRBD2 TRBV4-2 NA TGTGCCAGCAGCCCCTCGCTGGGACTAGCGCTCACAGATACGCAGTATTTT CASSPSLGLALTDTQYF
TRBJ2-7 14 NA TRBV21-1 NA TGTGCCAGCACCCCAAGACAGGTGCCGCGGGAGCAGTACTTC CASTPRQVPREQYF
TRBJ1-5 13 NA TRBV18 NA TGTGCCAGCTCGAGAGGTGAGGATCAGCCCCAGCATTTT CASSRGEDQPQHF
TRBJ2-2 14 TRBD1 TRBV6-1 NA TGTGCCAGCAGTGAACAGGGGGCGACCGGGGAGCTGTTTTTT CASSEQGATGELFF
TRBJ1-4 15 NA TRBV30 NA TGTGCCTGGAGTCGCCGGGAGGCAACTAATGAAAAACTGTTTTTT CAWSRREATNEKLFF
TRBJ2-5 13 NA TRBV7-6 NA TGTGCCAGCAGTTTCGGACAGCAAGAGGCCCAGTACTTC CASSFGQQEAQYF
TRBJ2-3 18 NA TRBV5-8 NA TGTGCCAGCAGCTTCCTAGACCTCGCGGAGGGGTCCACAGATACGCAGTATTTT CASSFLDLAEGSTDTQYF
TRBJ2-2 18 TRBD2 TRBV7-7 NA TGTGCTAGCAGCGACGAGGCTAGCGGATACGAGAACACCGGGGAGCTGTTTTTT CASSDEASGYENTGELFF
TRBJ2-3 14 TRBD1 TRBV6-1 NA TGTGCCAGCAGTGGGGCGACAGGGAGTAATACGCAGTATTTT CASSGATGSNTQYF
TRBJ2-5 15 NA TRBV25-1 NA TGTGCCAGCAGTGAATACGGGGGTCTCCAAGAGACCCAGTACTTC CASSEYGGLQETQYF
TRBJ2-1 18 NA TRBV27 NA TGTGCCAGCAGTTCCCAGGGGGGAGCGGTCGGGTCCTACAATGAGCAGTTCTTC CASSSQGGAVGSYNEQFF
TRBJ2-1 13 TRBD2 TRBV6-1 NA TGTGCCAGCATTCAGCGGGGGGGAAATGAGCAGTTCTTC CASIQRGGNEQFF
TRBJ2-7 12 TRBD2 TRBV30 NA TGTGCCCTGACTAGCGGATCCTACGAGCAGTACTTC CALTSGSYEQYF
TRBJ1-1 14 TRBD1 TRBV7-6 NA TGTGCCAGCAGCCCGGGACAGGTGAACACTGAAGCTTTCTTT CASSPGQVNTEAFF
TRBJ2-3 15 TRBD2 TRBV28 NA TGTGCCAGCAGTTCCGGGGGGGCCGGGGCAGATACGCAGTATTTT CASSSGGAGADTQYF
TRBJ2-2 16 TRBD1 TRBV4-2 NA TGTGCCAGCAGCCACGGAAGAGGGGGCAACACCGGGGAGCTGTTTTTT CASSHGRGGNTGELFF
TRBJ2-3 16 NA TRBV9 NA TGTGCCAGCAGCGCTGGTAGGCTAGCGAGTGGAGATACGCAGTATTTT CASSAGRLASGDTQYF
TRBJ2-1 16 TRBD2 TRBV7-2 NA TGTGCCAGCAGCTTAGCGAGCGGGGACTCCTACAATGAGCAGTTCTTC CASSLASGDSYNEQFF
TRBJ1-2 14 NA TRBV14 NA TGTGCCAGCAGCCCTCCCGGCCGGGACTATGGCTACACCTTC CASSPPGRDYGYTF
TRBJ2-1 15 TRBD2 TRBV18 NA TGTGCCAGCTCCCCCACAGCGGGAGTGGGCAATGAGCAGTTCTTC CASSPTAGVGNEQFF
TRBJ1-1 14 TRBD1 TRBV5-6 NA TGTGCCAGCAGCTTGCCGGGACAGGCCCTTGAAGCTTTCTTT CASSLPGQALEAFF